This T cell receptor (beta chain) was found in a study of blood T cell repertoires in COVID-19. Study-wide context: Sites across the United States, Italy and Spain contributed samples from acute and convalescent COVID-19.

Sequencing was performed with immunoSEQ multiplex PCR; in TCRdb, only in-frame clones are kept and a portion is missing. The sample lists 110,000 or so clones, roughly 81% seen once, with roughly 3.5% in the top ten. The CDR3 loop spans 13 amino acids. With 8 bases removed from V and 0 bases from J, the gap between germline ends came to 11 bases. CDR1 is MNHEY, CDR2 SVGAGI, per germline. What was sequenced was peripheral blood. The V gene is TRBV6-5, the J gene TRBJ2-7; TRBD1 might be the D (5 bases). This receptor was obtained from a man aged 40-49 years with acute or convalescent COVID-19. CDR3 DNA: TGTGCCAGCGTAAGAACAGGCTCCTACGAGCAGTACTTC. It encodes CASVRTGSYEQYF.